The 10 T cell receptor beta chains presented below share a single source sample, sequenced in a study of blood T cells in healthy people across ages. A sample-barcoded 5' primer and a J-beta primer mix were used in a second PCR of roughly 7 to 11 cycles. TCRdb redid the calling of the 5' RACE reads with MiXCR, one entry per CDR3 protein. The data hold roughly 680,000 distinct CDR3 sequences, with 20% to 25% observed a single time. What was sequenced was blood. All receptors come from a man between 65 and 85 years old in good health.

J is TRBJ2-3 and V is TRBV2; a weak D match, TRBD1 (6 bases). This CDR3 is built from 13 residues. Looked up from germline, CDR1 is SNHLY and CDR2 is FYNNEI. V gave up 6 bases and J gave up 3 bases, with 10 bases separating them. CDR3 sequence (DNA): TGTGCCAGCAGCAAGGGGGTAACAGATACGCAGTATTTT. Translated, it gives CASSKGVTDTQYF.

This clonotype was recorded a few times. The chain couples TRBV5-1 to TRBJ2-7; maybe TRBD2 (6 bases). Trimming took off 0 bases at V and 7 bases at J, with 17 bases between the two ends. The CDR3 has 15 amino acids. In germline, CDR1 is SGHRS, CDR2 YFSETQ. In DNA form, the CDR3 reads TGCGCCAGCAGCTTGGCTCTCGCGGGATTTGAAGAGCAGTACTTC. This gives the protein CASSLALAGFEEQYF.

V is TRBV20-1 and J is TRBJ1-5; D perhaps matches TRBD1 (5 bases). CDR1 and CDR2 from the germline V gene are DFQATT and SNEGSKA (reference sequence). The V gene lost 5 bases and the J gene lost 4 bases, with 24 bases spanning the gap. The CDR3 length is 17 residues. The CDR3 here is CSAGKARGGEDNQPQHF. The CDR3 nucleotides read TGCAGTGCTGGAAAAGCTAGGGGAGGGGAAGATAATCAGCCCCAGCATTTT.

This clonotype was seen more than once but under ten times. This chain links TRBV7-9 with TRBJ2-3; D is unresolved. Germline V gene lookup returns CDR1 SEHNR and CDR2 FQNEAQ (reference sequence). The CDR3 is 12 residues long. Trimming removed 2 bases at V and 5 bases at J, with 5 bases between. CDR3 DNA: TGTGCCAGCAGCTTATCCCAAGATACGCAGTATTTT. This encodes CASSLSQDTQYF.

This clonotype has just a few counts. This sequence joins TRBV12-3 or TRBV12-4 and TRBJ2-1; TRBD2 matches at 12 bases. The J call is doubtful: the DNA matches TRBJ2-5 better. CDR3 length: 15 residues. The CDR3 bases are TGTGCCAGCAGTTTCGCTAGCGGGAGGGATGAGACCCAGTACTTC. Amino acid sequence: CASSFASGRDETQYF.

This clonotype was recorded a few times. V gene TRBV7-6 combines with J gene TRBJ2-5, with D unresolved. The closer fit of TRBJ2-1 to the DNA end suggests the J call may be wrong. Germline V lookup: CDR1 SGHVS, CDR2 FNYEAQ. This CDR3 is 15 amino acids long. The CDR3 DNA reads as TGTGCCAGCAGCTTAAATCCAGATCCGGGCAATGAGCAGTTCTTC. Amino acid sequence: CASSLNPDPGNEQFF.

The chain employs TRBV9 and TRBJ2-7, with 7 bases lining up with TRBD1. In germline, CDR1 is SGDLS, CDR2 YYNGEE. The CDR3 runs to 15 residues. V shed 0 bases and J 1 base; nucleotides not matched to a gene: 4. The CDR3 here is CASSVGGGQSYEQYF. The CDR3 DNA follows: TGTGCCAGCAGCGTAGGAGGGGGACAGTCCTACGAGCAGTACTTC.

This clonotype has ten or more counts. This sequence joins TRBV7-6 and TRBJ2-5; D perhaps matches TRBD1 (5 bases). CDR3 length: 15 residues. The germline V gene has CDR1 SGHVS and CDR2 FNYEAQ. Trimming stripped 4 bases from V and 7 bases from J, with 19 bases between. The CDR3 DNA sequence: TGTGCCAGCAGCTCAAAGGACCAGGGAATGGGGACCCAGTACTTC. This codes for CASSSKDQGMGTQYF.

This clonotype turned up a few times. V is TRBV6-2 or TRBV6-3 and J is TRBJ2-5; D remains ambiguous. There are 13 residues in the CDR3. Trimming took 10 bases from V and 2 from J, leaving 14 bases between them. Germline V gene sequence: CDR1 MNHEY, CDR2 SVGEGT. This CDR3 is CATHTWVQETQYF. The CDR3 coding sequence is TGTGCCACCCATACCTGGGTTCAAGAGACCCAGTACTTC.

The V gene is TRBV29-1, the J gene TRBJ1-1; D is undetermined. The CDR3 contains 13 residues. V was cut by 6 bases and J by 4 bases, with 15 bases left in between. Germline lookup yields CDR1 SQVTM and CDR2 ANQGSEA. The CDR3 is CSVQQRVTTEAFF. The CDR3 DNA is TGCAGCGTCCAGCAAAGGGTAACCACTGAAGCTTTCTTT.